A single sample is the source of the 30 T cell receptor beta chains below, sequenced in a study of blood T cells in healthy people across ages. A second PCR of about 6 to 12 cycles used a sample-barcoded 5' primer and a J-beta primer mix. TCRdb re-derived calls from the 5' RACE reads in MiXCR, one entry per CDR3 protein. The sample holds about 1.5 million distinct CDR3 sequences, 42% seen once. Material for sequencing was blood. Receptor source: a woman aged 18-29 years in good health.

This clonotype showed up just a few times. This chain links TRBV6-2 or TRBV6-3 with TRBJ2-5; D call uncertain. The germline V gene encodes CDR1 MNHEY and CDR2 SVGEGT. The CDR3 runs to 14 residues. V was cut by 4 bases and J by 9 bases, with 18 bases left in between. The CDR3 region is CASSSTAGWSAQYF. Here the CDR3 DNA reads TGTGCCAGCAGTTCCACCGCAGGCTGGTCTGCCCAGTACTTC.

This sequence joins TRBV4-3 and TRBJ2-7, with a tentative D call TRBD1 (5 bases). V shed 4 bases and J shed 2 bases, with 15 bases lying between them. Germline V lookup: CDR1 LGHNA, CDR2 YSLEER. This CDR3 has 15 residues. The CDR3 spells CASSPLTGTTYEQYF. CDR3 bases: TGCGCCAGCAGCCCCTTAACAGGCACTACCTACGAGCAGTACTTC.

Concerning this clonotype itself: A much larger clone is a single base away; this may be a read error. The chain uses TRBV7-2 and TRBJ2-2, with 8 positions matching TRBD2. The CDR3 consists of 16 residues. V trimming: 3 bases; J trimming: 7 bases; junction bases outside the gene matches: 10. Germline V gene lookup returns CDR1 SGHTA and CDR2 FQGNSA. In DNA, the CDR3 is TGTGCCAGCAGCTTTCAAGCGGGAGTGGCAATCGGGGAGCTGTTTTTT. As protein: CASSFQAGVAIGELFF.

This chain connects TRBV25-1 to TRBJ1-2, with a possible D match to TRBD1 (5 bases). The germline V and J ends were trimmed by 4 bases and 0 bases, with 18 bases remaining between them. The CDR3 runs to 17 residues. Germline values: CDR1 MGHDK, CDR2 SYGVNS. The CDR3 here is CASSAQDIAQPNYGYTF. As DNA, the CDR3 is TGTGCCAGCAGTGCCCAGGACATCGCCCAACCTAACTATGGCTACACCTTC.

V gene TRBV12-3 or TRBV12-4 combines with J gene TRBJ2-3; no reliable D call. The V end was cut by 5 bases, the J end by 1 base, with 13 bases between. This CDR3 comprises 15 residues. CDR3 sequence: CASSGRVRGTDTQYF. The CDR3 bases are TGTGCCAGCAGTGGCCGCGTTCGGGGCACAGATACGCAGTATTTT.

J is TRBJ2-7 and V is TRBV4-3; 8 bases agree with TRBD1. CDR1 LGHNA and CDR2 YSLEER come from the germline V gene. V lost 0 bases, J lost 3 bases, and 10 bases stayed unmatched. The length of the CDR3 is 17 residues. The CDR3 reads CASSQDTNRGVVYEQYF. Here the CDR3 DNA reads TGCGCCAGCAGCCAAGATACCAACAGGGGGGTCGTCTACGAGCAGTACTTC.

To note about this clonotype: This could be a read error, since a much larger clone is one nucleotide away. The chain is built from TRBV5-6 and TRBJ2-2; 7 nucleotides agree with TRBD2. The CDR3 consists of 15 residues. Per the germline V gene, CDR1 is SGHDT and CDR2 is YYEEEE. The CDR3 protein is CASNLGGTNAGELFF. The DNA of the CDR3 is TGTGCCAGCAACCTGGGGGGGACGAACGCCGGGGAGCTGTTTTTT. Using reference TRBV5-6 and TRBJ2-2 for the parts outside the CDR3, the full variable domain is DAGVTQSPTHLIKTRGQQVTLRCSPKSGHDTVSWYQQALGQGPQFIFQYYEEEERQRGNFPDRFSGHQFPNYSSELNVNALLLGDSALYLCASNLGGTNAGELFFGEGSRLTVL.

V and J are TRBV5-8 and TRBJ2-7; the D is unclear. V was trimmed by 4 bases and J by 7 bases, leaving 24 bases between them. Germline values: CDR1 SGHTS, CDR2 YDEGEE. The CDR3 loop spans 16 amino acids. The DNA of the CDR3 is TGTGCCAGCAGCCTTGACGGCGAGTCTGTGTACAATGAGCAGTACTTC. As protein: CASSLDGESVYNEQYF.

The genes are TRBV6-5 and TRBJ2-1, with 9 bases lining up with TRBD2. The V gene's germline CDR1 is MNHEY and CDR2 SVGAGI. J gave up 0 bases and V 4 bases, and 7 bases lay outside the gene matches. The CDR3 has 17 amino acids. The DNA of the CDR3 is TGTGCCAGCAGTTTAGCGGGGGCCGGGAGCTCCTACAATGAGCAGTTCTTC. It translates to CASSLAGAGSSYNEQFF.

This clonotype was observed a handful of times. This sequence joins TRBV5-1 and TRBJ1-4; no reliable D call. Trimming removed 0 bases at V and 3 bases at J, with 6 bases between. This CDR3 contains 14 residues. In germline, CDR1 is SGHRS, CDR2 YFSETQ. CDR3 sequence reads: CASSLDIANEKLFF. In nucleotides, the CDR3 is TGCGCCAGCAGCTTGGATATAGCTAATGAAAAACTGTTTTTT.

V usage is TRBV20-1 and J usage is TRBJ1-5, with a tentative D call TRBD1 (5 bases). The CDR3 contains 12 residues. Germline CDR1 DFQATT, CDR2 SNEGSKA (reference sequence). The CDR3 coding sequence is TGCGCACTGGGGCGGTTAAATCAGCCCCAGCATTTT. It codes for CALGRLNQPQHF.

The rearrangement links TRBV3-1 to TRBJ1-4, with D uncertain. The CDR3 is 14 residues long. CDR1 LGHDT and CDR2 YNNKEL come from the germline V gene (reference sequence). V lost 1 base and J 6 bases, leaving 9 bases between the germline ends. The CDR3, as DNA: TGTGCCAGCAGCCAAGTGGTCACTTATGAAAAACTGTTTTTT. Translated: CASSQVVTYEKLFF.

The V call is TRBV10-3, the J call TRBJ1-1; possible D gene TRBD1, 5 bases. The CDR3 extends over 14 amino acids. Looked up from germline, CDR1 is ENHRY and CDR2 is SYGVKD. Trimming cost V 3 bases and J 4 bases, with 12 bases left between them. The CDR3 spells CAISEYTGSTEAFF. Written as DNA, the CDR3 is TGTGCCATCAGTGAATATACAGGAAGCACTGAAGCTTTCTTT.

To note about this clonotype: An end of the junction does not agree with germline; a read error may underlie this. This chain uses TRBV7-8 with TRBJ1-1, with unresolved D. This CDR3 comprises 15 residues. Germline CDR1 reads SGHVS; CDR2 reads FQNEAQ. The DNA for the CDR3 is TGTACCAGCAGCTTAGGATCGAACAAGAACACTGAAGCTTTCTTT. Amino acid sequence: CTSSLGSNKNTEAFF. Drawing the rest from reference TRBV7-8 and TRBJ1-1, the complete variable domain is GAGVSQSPRYKVAKRGQDVALRCDPISGHVSLFWYQQALGQGPEFLTYFQNEAQLDKSGLPSDRFFAERPEGSVSTLKIQRTQQEDSAVYLCTSSLGSNKNTEAFFGQGTRLTVV.

V is TRBV20-1 and J is TRBJ2-1; TRBD1 is a possible D gene (5 bases). The length of the CDR3 is 13 residues. Germline CDR1 reads DFQATT; CDR2 reads SNEGSKA (reference sequence). V was shortened by 2 bases and J by 6 bases, with 11 bases between the two germline ends. The CDR3 here is CSARSQVGNEQFF. The CDR3 DNA reads as TGCAGTGCTAGATCACAGGTGGGCAATGAGCAGTTCTTC.

The CDR3 loop is CASSQTGGWQPQHF. CDR3 bases: TGTGCCAGCAGTCAAACAGGGGGCTGGCAGCCCCAGCATTTT. The gene calls are TRBV6-2 or TRBV6-3 and TRBJ1-5; 9 bases are a match to TRBD1. The V segment lost 5 bases and the J segment 7 bases; nucleotides outside the gene matches: 6. The CDR3 length is 14 residues. Per germline, CDR1 MNHEY and CDR2 SVGEGT.

This clonotype has more than one count but fewer than ten. The rearrangement links TRBV2 to TRBJ2-4, with 12 bases identical to TRBD2. The DNA matches TRBJ2-5 better at its end, which makes the J call doubtful. Looked up from germline, CDR1 is SNHLY and CDR2 is FYNNEI. The length of the CDR3 is 15 residues. In nucleotides, the CDR3 is TGTGCCAGCGTGGCGACTAGCGGGAGTTTGGGGACCCAGTACTTC. Translating it yields CASVATSGSLGTQYF.

This chain connects TRBV2 to TRBJ1-6; tentatively, D is TRBD1 (5 bases). With 3 bases removed from V and 10 bases from J, the gap between germline ends came to 16 bases. The germline gives CDR1 SNHLY, CDR2 FYNNEI. This CDR3 has 15 residues. CDR3 protein: CASSEVNRMESPLHF. CDR3 coding DNA: TGTGCCAGCAGTGAGGTGAACAGGATGGAGTCACCCCTCCACTTT. Together with reference TRBV2 and TRBJ1-6, the CDR3 gives the full variable domain: EPEVTQTPSHQVTQMGQEVILRCVPISNHLYFYWYRQILGQKVEFLVSFYNNEISEKSEIFDDQFSVERPDGSNFTLKIRSTKLEDSAMYFCASSEVNRMESPLHFGNGTRLTVT.

The sample holds many counts of this clonotype. The chain uses TRBV7-2 and TRBJ2-1; 15 bases map to TRBD2. The CDR3 has 17 residues. Germline assignment: CDR1 SGHTA and CDR2 FQGNSA. With 1 base clipped from V and 8 bases from J, the junction kept 6 bases outside the gene matches. The CDR3 DNA sequence: TGTGCCAGCAGCTTAGGTGTAGGGACTAGCGGGAGGTATGAGCAGTTCTTC. Protein product: CASSLGVGTSGRYEQFF.

The V and J genes are TRBV14 and TRBJ2-5; 14 nucleotides match TRBD2. The last part of the DNA fits TRBJ2-7 better; the J call may be wrong. Germline V gives CDR1 SGHDN, CDR2 FVKESK. This CDR3 contains 17 residues. The CDR3 bases are TGTGCCAGCAGCCGGACAGGGGGACTAGCGGGAGAATACGAGCAGTACTTC. Its protein product is CASSRTGGLAGEYEQYF.

The chain has TRBV20-1 and TRBJ2-1; a possible D gene is TRBD1 (5 bases). This CDR3 comprises 10 residues. Germline lookup yields CDR1 DFQATT and CDR2 SNEGSKA (reference sequence). The V end lost 6 bases, the J end lost 12 bases, and 12 bases lay between the germline ends. The CDR3 protein is CSAQVGWQFF. CDR3 in DNA: TGCAGTGCACAGGTGGGATGGCAGTTCTTC.

The chain combines TRBV12-3 or TRBV12-4 with TRBJ1-3; D remains unclear. The V end lost 5 bases, the J end lost 0 bases, and 8 bases lay between the germline ends. This CDR3 comprises 14 residues. This CDR3 reads CASSEVISGNTIYF. The CDR3 nucleotides are TGTGCCAGCAGTGAAGTAATCTCTGGAAACACCATATATTTT.

V usage is TRBV5-1 and J usage is TRBJ2-1, with 10 bases identical to TRBD2. The germline CDR1 and CDR2 sequences are SGHRS and YFSETQ. This CDR3 has 15 amino acids. The CDR3 is CGSSLLAGANNEQFF. CDR3 nucleotides: TGCGGCAGTAGCTTGCTAGCGGGAGCCAACAATGAGCAGTTCTTC.

This clonotype was seen a few times. This rearrangement joins TRBV4-1 to TRBJ2-2; TRBD2 matches 8 bases. The CDR3 spans 17 residues. CDR1 MGHRA and CDR2 YSYEKL come from the germline V gene. Unmatched junction bases numbered 7, after V lost 1 base and J lost 3 bases. The DNA of the CDR3 is TGCGCCAGCAGCCAAGGGTCAGCGGGAGTTTACACCGGGGAGCTGTTTTTT. This codes for CASSQGSAGVYTGELFF.

Regarding this clonotype: This may come from a read error, since a much larger clone is one base off. The V and J genes are TRBV20-1 and TRBJ2-1; the D gene is possibly TRBD2 (6 bases). Trimming removed 2 bases at V and 6 bases at J, with 17 bases between. This CDR3 has 15 amino acids. Germline assignment: CDR1 DFQATT and CDR2 SNEGSKA (reference sequence). Here the CDR3 reads CSARRVGLALNEQFF. CDR3 nucleotides: TGCAGTGCTAGAAGAGTGGGGCTAGCGCTCAATGAGCAGTTCTTC.

On this clonotype: This likely stems from a read error, as it lies one base from a far larger clone. This chain links TRBV5-1 with TRBJ2-1, with no clear D. The ends were cut back, 0 bases at V and 13 bases at J, with 11 bases in the middle. The CDR3 totals 12 residues. From germline, CDR1 is SGHRS and CDR2 YFSETQ. CDR3 protein: CASSLDRETQFF. DNA for the CDR3: TGCGCCAGCAGCTTGGATCGAGAGACCCAGTTCTTC.

This chain links TRBV20-1 with TRBJ1-2; perhaps TRBD1 as D (5 bases). The V end lost 5 bases, the J end lost 4 bases, and 14 bases lay between the germline ends. The germline V gene has CDR1 DFQATT and CDR2 SNEGSKA (reference sequence). CDR3 length equals 13 residues. The CDR3 DNA is TGCAGTGCTGTTGACAGAGTCGGCTATGGCTACACCTTC. Translating it yields CSAVDRVGYGYTF.

The table lists this clonotype with a few counts. The chain links TRBV3-1 to TRBJ2-1; 12 bases are a match to TRBD2. The germline V gene encodes CDR1 LGHDT and CDR2 YNNKEL (reference sequence). This CDR3 contains 20 residues. Trimming removed 0 bases from V and 1 base from J; junction bases left unmatched: 10. The CDR3 coding sequence is TGTGCCAGCAGCCAAGATCCTGGGCTAGCGGGGGGGCTTTCCTACAATGAGCAGTTCTTC. Translated: CASSQDPGLAGGLSYNEQFF.

The V gene is TRBV6-2 or TRBV6-3, the J gene TRBJ2-7, with 7 bases identical to TRBD2. The germline V gene has CDR1 MNHEY and CDR2 SVGEGT. The ends lost 7 bases at V and 0 bases at J; junction bases unmatched: 3. The CDR3 is 13 residues long. CDR3 sequence (DNA): TGTGCCAGCATCCCTAGCGGCTCCTACGAGCAGTACTTC. Translating gives CASIPSGSYEQYF.

This clonotype turned up a few times. The V gene is TRBV6-6, the J gene TRBJ1-1; the D gene is possibly TRBD1 (6 bases). Germline-derived CDR1 and CDR2 are MNHNY and SVGAGI (reference sequence). V was cut by 5 bases and J by 3 bases, with 7 bases left in between. This CDR3 is built from 12 residues. The CDR3 loop reads CASSHRDTEAFF. CDR3 coding DNA: TGTGCCAGCAGTCACAGGGACACTGAAGCTTTCTTT.